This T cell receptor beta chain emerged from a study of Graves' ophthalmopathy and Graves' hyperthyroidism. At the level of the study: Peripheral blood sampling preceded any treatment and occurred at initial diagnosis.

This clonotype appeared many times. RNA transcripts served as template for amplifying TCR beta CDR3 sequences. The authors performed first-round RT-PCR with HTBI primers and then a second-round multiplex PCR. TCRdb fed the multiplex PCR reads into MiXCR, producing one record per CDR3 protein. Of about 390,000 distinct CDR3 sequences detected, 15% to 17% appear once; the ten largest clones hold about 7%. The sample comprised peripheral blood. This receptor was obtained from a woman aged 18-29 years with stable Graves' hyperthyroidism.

Written as DNA, the CDR3 is TGTGCCAGCAGGCCGGGACAGGGGATCTATGGCTACACCTTC. This gives the protein CASRPGQGIYGYTF. This sequence joins TRBV2 and TRBJ1-2, with 10 bases aligning to TRBD1. This CDR3 region has 14 residues. V was clipped by 6 bases and J by 4 bases; unmatched bases: 5. Germline assignment: CDR1 SNHLY and CDR2 FYNNEI.